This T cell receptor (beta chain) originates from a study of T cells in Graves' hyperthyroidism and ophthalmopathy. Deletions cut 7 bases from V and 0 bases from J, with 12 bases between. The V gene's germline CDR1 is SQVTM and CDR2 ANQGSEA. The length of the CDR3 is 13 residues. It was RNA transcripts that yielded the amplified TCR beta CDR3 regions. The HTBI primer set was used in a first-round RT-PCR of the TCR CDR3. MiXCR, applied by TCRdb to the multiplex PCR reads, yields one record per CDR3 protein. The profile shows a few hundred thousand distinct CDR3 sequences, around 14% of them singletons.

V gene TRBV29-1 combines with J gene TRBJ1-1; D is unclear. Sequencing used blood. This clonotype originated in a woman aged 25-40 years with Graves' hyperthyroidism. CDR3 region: CSASHNMNTEAFF. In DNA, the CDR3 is TGCAGCGCCAGCCATAACATGAACACTGAAGCTTTCTTT.